This T cell receptor (beta chain) comes out of a study of blood T cell repertoires in COVID-19. Study information: Italy, Spain and the United States were the sources of the convalescent and acute COVID-19 samples.

Assay: immunoSEQ multiplex PCR; the TCRdb copy retains only in-frame clones and omits some. The sample has approximately 500,000 clones, 80% to 90% seen once. V lost 5 bases and J lost 7, with 21 bases in between. Germline V gene data show CDR1 as SGHAT and CDR2 as FQNNGV. The CDR3 is 15 residues long. Sequenced: peripheral blood. The TCR originated in a human donor in a cohort sampled during active COVID-19. This chain links TRBV11-2 with TRBJ2-7; D may be TRBD2 (6 bases). Written as DNA, the CDR3 is TGTGCCAGCAGCCGAGGACTGGGGATCGGGAGTGAGCAGTACTTC. It encodes CASSRGLGIGSEQYF.